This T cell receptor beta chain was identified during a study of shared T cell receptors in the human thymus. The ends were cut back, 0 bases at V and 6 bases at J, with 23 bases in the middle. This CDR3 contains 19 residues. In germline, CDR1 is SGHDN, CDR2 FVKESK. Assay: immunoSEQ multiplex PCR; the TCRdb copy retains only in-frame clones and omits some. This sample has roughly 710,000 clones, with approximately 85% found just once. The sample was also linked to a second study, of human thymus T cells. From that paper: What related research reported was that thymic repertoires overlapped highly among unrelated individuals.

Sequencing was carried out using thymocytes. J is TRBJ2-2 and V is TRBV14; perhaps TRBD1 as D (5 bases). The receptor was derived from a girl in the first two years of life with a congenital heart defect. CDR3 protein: CASSQDSGPGFRRSGELFF. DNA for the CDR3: TGTGCCAGCAGCCAAGATTCCGGCCCAGGGTTTAGACGCTCCGGGGAGCTGTTTTTT.